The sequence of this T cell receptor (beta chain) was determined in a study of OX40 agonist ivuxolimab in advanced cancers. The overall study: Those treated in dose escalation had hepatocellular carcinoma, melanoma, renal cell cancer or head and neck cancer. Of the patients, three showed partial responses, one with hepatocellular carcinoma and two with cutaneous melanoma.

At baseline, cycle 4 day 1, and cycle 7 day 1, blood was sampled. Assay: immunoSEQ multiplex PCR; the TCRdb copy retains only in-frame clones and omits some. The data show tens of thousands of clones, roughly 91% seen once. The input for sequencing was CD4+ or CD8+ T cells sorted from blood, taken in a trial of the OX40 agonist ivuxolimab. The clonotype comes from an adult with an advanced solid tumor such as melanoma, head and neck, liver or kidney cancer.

The CDR3 spells CASILIQGNEQFF. The CDR3 nucleotides read TGTGCCAGCATCCTGATCCAGGGGAATGAGCAGTTCTTC. The V call is TRBV2, the J call TRBJ2-1; D is perhaps TRBD1 (6 bases). The V and J ends lost 7 bases and 7 bases respectively, with 14 bases between them. The CDR3 sequence is 13 residues long. Per germline, CDR1 SNHLY and CDR2 FYNNEI.